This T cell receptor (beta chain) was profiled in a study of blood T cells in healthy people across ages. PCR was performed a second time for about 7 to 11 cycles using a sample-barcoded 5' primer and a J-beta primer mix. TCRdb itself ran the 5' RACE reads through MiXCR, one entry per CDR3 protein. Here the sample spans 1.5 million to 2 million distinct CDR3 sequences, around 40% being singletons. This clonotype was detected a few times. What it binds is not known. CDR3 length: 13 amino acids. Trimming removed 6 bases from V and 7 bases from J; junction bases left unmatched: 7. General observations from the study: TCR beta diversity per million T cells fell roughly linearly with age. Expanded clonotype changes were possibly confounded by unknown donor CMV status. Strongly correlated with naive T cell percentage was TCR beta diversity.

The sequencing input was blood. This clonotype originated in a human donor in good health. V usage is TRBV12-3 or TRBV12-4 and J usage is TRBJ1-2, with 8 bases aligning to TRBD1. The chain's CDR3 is CASRGWTGFGYTF. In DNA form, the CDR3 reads TGTGCCAGCAGGGGCTGGACAGGGTTTGGCTACACCTTC.